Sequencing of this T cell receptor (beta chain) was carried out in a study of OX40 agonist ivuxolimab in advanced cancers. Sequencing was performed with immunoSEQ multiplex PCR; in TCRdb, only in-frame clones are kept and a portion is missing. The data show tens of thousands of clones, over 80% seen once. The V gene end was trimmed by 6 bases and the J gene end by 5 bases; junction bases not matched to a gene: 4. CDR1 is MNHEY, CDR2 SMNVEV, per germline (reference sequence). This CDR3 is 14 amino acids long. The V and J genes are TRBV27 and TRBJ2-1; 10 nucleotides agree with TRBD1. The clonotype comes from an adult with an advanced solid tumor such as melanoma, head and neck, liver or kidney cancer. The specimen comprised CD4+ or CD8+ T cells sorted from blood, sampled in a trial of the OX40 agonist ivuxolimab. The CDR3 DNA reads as TGTGCCAGCAGCACCGGGACAGGGGACAATGAGCAGTTCTTC. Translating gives CASSTGTGDNEQFF.